This T cell receptor (beta chain) comes out of a study of T-cell memory formation after mild COVID-19 (dated by TCRdb to the early 2020s). Describing the broader study: TCR sequence clusters from the two donors were largely donor specific. The cohort was made up of two young adult volunteers, one female and one male, who were previously healthy. Longitudinal TCRalpha and TCRbeta repertoire sequencing tracked T-cell clones expanding and contracting after mild COVID-19 in a couple of donors.

PBMCs were isolated by Ficoll-Paque density gradient centrifugation. General conclusions and limits of the study: SARS-CoV-2 specificity of the second-wave clones peaking on day 37 was not confirmed. Some responding clones were detected in pre-infection memory, which suggested that pre-existing cross-reactive memory T cells had joined the SARS-CoV-2 response. Clones that contracted from day 15 to 85 showed balanced CD4/CD8 phenotypes, whereas a second wave of clones that expanded from day 15 to 37 leaned towards CD4+. Contracting CD4+ clones were located mainly in the CM and EM memory subsets, whereas CD8+ clones were found to be enriched in EMRA. Only two mild cases were covered in the study, and larger cohorts including severe cases with pre-infection samples were considered necessary.

Here V drops 4 bases and J drops 6 bases, and the junction holds 10 bases not matched to any gene. CDR3 length: 16 amino acids, cysteine to phenylalanine. Of the read, only the CDR3 DNA is kept; its 48 bases are in frame from base 1. CDR1 SGHRS and CDR2 YFSETQ are derived from the germline V gene. On this clonotype: The specificity of this receptor is unknown. Per-nucleotide qualities are absent, and no much larger clonotype sits a single base away.

The reads were generated on an Illumina NovaSeq 6000. TCRalpha and TCRbeta cDNA libraries were constructed by 5'RACE with constant-segment primers, with sample barcodes and unique molecular identifiers being introduced. RNA was extracted from every sample with Trizol reagent. Libraries were amplified in two PCR steps, with a second sample barcode and Illumina TruSeq adapters added in the second step. Sequencing of libraries was performed on an Illumina NovaSeq with 2 x 150 bp paired-end reads. Per the original workflow: Reads were demultiplexed and collapsed into UMI-guided consensus sequences with migec v1.2.7. Using mixcr v2.1.11, UMI consensuses were aligned to TRA and TRB V and J templates and then assembled into clonotypes. A clonotype was counted as expanded or contracted only when both edgeR and NoisET called the clonotype significant, with the noise models trained on biological replicates. For edgeR calls, the cutoffs were a false discovery rate-adjusted p below 0.01 and a log2 fold-change threshold of 1. PCA with hierarchical clustering of max-normalized trajectories of the 1000 most abundant clonotypes was used as exploratory dynamics analysis. Each responding clone was given a CD4 or CD8 phenotype based on the CD4+ and CD8+ repertoires, which had been sequenced separately. Clones were called with MiXCR by TCRdb after fastp trimmed the public reads at Q25, and only in-frame beta chains were retained. Rows merge per CDR3 protein into single entries with the most common DNA and genes. TCRdb, not the authors, supplied the V and J calls. The sample profile shows 300,000 to 400,000 distinct CDR3 sequences; around an eighth of them were found once. Roughly 22% of the sample is in the top ten clones.

Rearrangement joined TRBV5-1 to TRBJ2-2, with 9 middle bases fitting TRBD1. The specimen sequenced was PBMCs or a T cell subset sorted from them (not recorded which). This TCR was sampled from a man between 18 and 29 years old who had mild COVID-19 (a few samples of this study predate the infection). The sample titles of this study are shuffled in the database, so cell type and time point are left out; the donor was told from shared clones. The CDR3 is CASSEGLQGASGELFF. The nucleotide sequence reads as follows: TGCGCCAGCAGCGAAGGCCTACAGGGGGCTTCCGGGGAGCTGTTTTTT.